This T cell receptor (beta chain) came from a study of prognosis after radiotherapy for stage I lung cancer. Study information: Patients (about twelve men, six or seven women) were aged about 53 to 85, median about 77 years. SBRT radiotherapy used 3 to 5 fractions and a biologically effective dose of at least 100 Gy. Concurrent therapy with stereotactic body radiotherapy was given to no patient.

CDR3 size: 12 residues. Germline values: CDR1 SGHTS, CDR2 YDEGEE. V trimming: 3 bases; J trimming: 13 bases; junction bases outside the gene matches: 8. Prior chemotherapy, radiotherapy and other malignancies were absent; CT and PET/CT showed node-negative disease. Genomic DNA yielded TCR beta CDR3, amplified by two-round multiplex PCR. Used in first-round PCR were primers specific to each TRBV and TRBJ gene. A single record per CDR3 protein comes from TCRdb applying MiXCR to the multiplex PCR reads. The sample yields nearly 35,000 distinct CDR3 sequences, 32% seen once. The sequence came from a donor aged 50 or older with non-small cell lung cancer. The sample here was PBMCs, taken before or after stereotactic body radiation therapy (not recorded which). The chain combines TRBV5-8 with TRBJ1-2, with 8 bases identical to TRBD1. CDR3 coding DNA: TGTGCCAGCAGCTCTCGGACAGGGCGGTTCACCTTC. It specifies CASSSRTGRFTF.